Reported below is one T cell receptor (beta chain). This clone is medium-sized (0.01 to 0.1%) by frequency; its count is not recorded. No cognate antigen has been identified for it. The read is 3 residues too short to cover the CDR3 end, so that end is filled in from the germline J gene. TCR beta CDR3 regions were amplified by multiplex PCR using the immunoSEQ assay from an average of approximately 1,200 ng genomic DNA per sample. Primer bias was corrected in the assay by using a complete synthetic TCR repertoire to establish an amplification baseline. The amplicons were sequenced on the Illumina platform. Under the source paper's analysis protocol: Sequences were error-corrected by clustering with frequency ratios and a modified nearest-neighbor algorithm and were then analyzed in the immunoSEQ Analyzer with IMGT gene definitions. At each rarefaction depth, TCR richness and evenness were averaged over 20 rarefaction repeats, and samples with fewer sequences than the depth were excluded. V, D and J gene relative abundances were compared between groups with Wilcoxon rank sum tests, applying FDR correction. In the blinded duplicates, the intraclass correlation was about 95% for TCR richness and averaged about 73% across 65 to 75 gene segments. TCRdb retrieved this table from immuneACCESS and kept in-frame rearrangements only. Not all clones are present; in checked studies, unresolved V genes account for under half, and no reason is known for the remainder. V and J calls and clone size are as listed in that table; D and trimming were resolved from the DNA. The sample's table lists a count of some 43,000 clones. Of the sample, about 0.97% falls within the top ten clones.

The source of the sample is a study of T cells in women clearing cervical HPV infection (dated by TCRdb to the late 2010s). A note on the overall study: The cases were approximately 23 women with histologically confirmed HPV16-related CIN3 or worse, and 2 of those women had invasive cancers. The 20 to 25 controls were women who cleared a single incident HPV16 infection within 12 months without developing precancer or cancer. Blood from cases was collected at the visit where the lesion was first found, while blood from controls was collected once the infection could no longer be detected. For cases, the median interval between lesion detection and blood sampling was roughly 150 days, with an interquartile range of roughly 90 to 230 days. Since HLA typing was available for only a few women, HLA type could not be ruled out as a confounder. This exploratory proof-of-principle case-control study, nested within the Guanacaste HPV Natural History Study in Costa Rica, compared TCR repertoires among women with different cervical HPV16 outcomes. Cases were matched to controls by age within five years and by the year the sample was collected. Cases had a median age of almost 35 years compared with 37 to 45 for controls, and baseline characteristics showed no significant differences between the groups. The parent cohort enrolled 10,000 or so women aged 18 or older in Guanacaste, Costa Rica, during about 1993 to 1994 and followed them for over six years. As quality controls, five blinded duplicates were added to each group, bringing the total to roughly 60 samples made up of around 50 participants and about ten replicates.

Every participant had a single incident cervical HPV16 infection, and prevalent HPV16 infections were excluded. Cervical HPV DNA was detected by MY09/MY11 PCR and genotyped by dot-blot hybridization. Around 14 mL of heparinized blood was centrifuged, after which the buffy coat was aliquoted, frozen at -30 degrees C, and then stored at -80 degrees C. Genomic DNA was extracted from buffy coat specimens using QIAGEN kits. Results the study describes overall, beyond this receptor: By combining richness with V gene abundances, random forest classifiers separated cases from controls with an estimated AUC of under 0.85. Cases had lower TRBV6-7 relative abundance than controls (about 0.1% versus 0.15%; Bonferroni P = 0.0008). TCR repertoire richness was significantly higher in CIN3+ cases than in controls across sequencing depths, while evenness did not differ. T-cell numbers per sample were unknown, so richness differences could reflect varying T-cell content rather than repertoire biology. The cross-sectional design could not show whether the associations came before the infection or were a result of it, and neither effector/memory subsets nor HPV-specific T cells were isolated.

At the junction V is shortened by 0 bases and J by 3 bases, with 7 bases in between. There are 14 amino acids in the CDR3, from cysteine to phenylalanine inclusive. The DNA has 33 bases, all within the CDR3, and is read from base 1. CDR1 and CDR2, looked up from the germline V gene, are MGHRA and YSYEKL. The rearranged chain carries TRBV4-1 and TRBJ2-3; TRBD1 is perhaps the D gene, given 6 matching bases. The TCR was taken from a woman aged 18-70 years with a cervical HPV16 infection that either progressed to CIN3+ or cleared (not recorded which). Material: blood buffy coat. The DNA read from the CDR3 is TGCGCCAGCAGCCAAGACAGGGGAACAGATACG. Its amino acids are CASSQDRGTDT. The full CDR3 sequence reads CASSQDRGTDTQYF.